Shown below are 10 T cell receptor beta chains from a single sample sequenced in a study of human T cells and chemical hapten exposure. From the RACE reads, TCRdb called clonotypes with MiXCR, one entry per CDR3 protein. The sample includes approximately 90,000 distinct CDR3 sequences, about 11% of them seen just once. Time point: patch test 1, 2 weeks after DPC sensitization. Treatment in this sample: therapeutic diphenylcyclopropenone sensitization with weekly scalp DPC. Sequences were derived from whole blood, sampled in connection with sensitization to the hapten diphenylcyclopropenone (DPC). The receptor set was obtained from a middle-aged man with alopecia areata. Some clones in this sample may be carry-over from other donors' samples.

This clonotype has just a few counts. V gene TRBV6-1 combines with J gene TRBJ1-6; the D gene is possibly TRBD1 (5 bases). Germline-derived CDR1 and CDR2 are MNHNS and SASEGT. This CDR3 has 16 amino acids. Trimming stripped 3 bases from V and 7 bases from J, with 16 bases between. CDR3: CASSEVGGPTNSPLHF. DNA of the CDR3: TGTGCCAGCAGTGAGGTCGGGGGACCAACCAATTCACCCCTCCACTTT.

This clonotype has at least ten counts. The chain carries TRBV19 and TRBJ1-5, with 7 bases matching TRBD1. This CDR3 spans 16 amino acids. V was pared by 2 bases and J by 3 bases, with 7 bases of the junction left unmatched. Germline V gene lookup returns CDR1 LNHDA and CDR2 SQIVND (reference sequence). CDR3 region: CASSIPPGTVNQPQHF. The DNA of the CDR3 is TGTGCCAGTAGTATACCTCCCGGGACAGTCAATCAGCCCCAGCATTTT.

The sample holds many counts of this clonotype. The genes are TRBV12-3 or TRBV12-4 and TRBJ1-5; unclear D gene. With 1 base removed from V and 1 base from J, the gap between germline ends came to 8 bases. The CDR3 loop spans 15 amino acids. The CDR3 loop reads CASSLGVLSNQPQHF. CDR3 coding DNA: TGTGCCAGCAGTTTAGGGGTATTGAGCAATCAGCCCCAGCATTTT.

This clonotype was seen a handful of times. The chain uses TRBV20-1 and TRBJ2-2; 9 bases are a match to TRBD2. The J segment lost 1 base and the V segment lost 0 bases, leaving 9 bases of the junction unmatched. The length of the CDR3 is 18 residues. From germline, CDR1 is DFQATT and CDR2 SNEGSKA (reference sequence). CDR3 sequence reads: CSARDLASGTWNTGELFF. The CDR3 DNA sequence: TGCAGTGCTAGAGATCTGGCTAGCGGGACCTGGAACACCGGGGAGCTGTTTTTT.

V usage is TRBV11-3 and J usage is TRBJ2-2; D not certain. Between the trimmed V and J ends, which lost 1 base and 6 bases, there was a span of 6 bases. Germline V lookup: CDR1 SGHNT, CDR2 YENEEA. There are 13 residues in the CDR3. The CDR3 protein is CASSLVSAGELFF. CDR3 in DNA: TGTGCCAGCAGCTTAGTGTCTGCCGGGGAGCTGTTTTTT. Together with reference TRBV11-3 and TRBJ2-2, the CDR3 gives the full variable domain: EAGVVQSPRYKIIEKKQPVAFWCNPISGHNTLYWYLQNLGQGPELLIRYENEEAVDDSQLPKDRFSAERLKGVDSTLKIQPAELGDSAVYLCASSLVSAGELFFGEGSRLTVL.

This clonotype was counted only a few times. This chain joins TRBV6-2 or TRBV6-3 and TRBJ2-3; 8 bases map to TRBD1. V was clipped by 2 bases and J by 3 bases; unmatched bases: 7. Germline CDR1 MNHEY, CDR2 SVGEGT. CDR3 size: 16 residues. CDR3 bases: TGTGCCAGCAGTTACCGTTGGACAGGGCAGACAGATACGCAGTATTTT. Protein sequence: CASSYRWTGQTDTQYF.

The V gene is TRBV27, the J gene TRBJ1-3; D gene uncertain. From germline, CDR1 is MNHEY and CDR2 SMNVEV (reference sequence). The CDR3 covers 13 residues. Trimming removed 5 bases at V and 4 bases at J, with 9 bases between. CDR3 sequence (DNA): TGTGCCAGCAGTCCGCTCTACGGAAACACCATATATTTT. Encoded protein: CASSPLYGNTIYF.

This clonotype was counted at least ten times. J is TRBJ1-1 and V is TRBV9; D unclear. Per the germline V gene, CDR1 is SGDLS and CDR2 is YYNGEE. CDR3 size: 13 residues. Between the trimmed V and J ends, which lost 4 bases and 5 bases, there was a span of 12 bases. CDR3 residues: CASSPSTGTEAFF. In nucleotides, the CDR3 is TGTGCCAGCAGCCCCTCAACGGGTACTGAAGCTTTCTTT.

The chain recombines TRBV5-1 with TRBJ2-7; TRBD1 matches 10 bases. V shed 4 bases and J 5 bases; nucleotides not matched to a gene: 6. Germline V gene sequence: CDR1 SGHRS, CDR2 YFSETQ. This CDR3 spans 14 amino acids. In DNA, the CDR3 is TGCGCCAGCAGCGTGGGACAGGGGACCAACGAGCAGTACTTC. Protein product: CASSVGQGTNEQYF.

This rearrangement joins TRBV11-2 to TRBJ1-5; possibly TRBD1 for D (5 bases). This CDR3 is built from 13 residues. In germline, CDR1 is SGHAT, CDR2 FQNNGV. V was clipped by 5 bases and J by 3 bases, with 8 bases between them. CDR3 in DNA: TGTGCCAGCAGCCGGGGACCCAATCAGCCCCAGCATTTT. Encoded protein: CASSRGPNQPQHF.